The clone carrying this T cell receptor (beta chain) has only a few counts. The antigen is unknown. TCRdb called the reads again in MiXCR, with one record for every CDR3 protein. The top ten clones hold roughly 17% of a sample with about 140,000 distinct CDR3 sequences, 5.5% to 7% of them seen once. This sample was included in a study of T cell repertoires in cytomegalovirus infection. Looking at the study overall: Carrying CMV and the relevant HLA type showed in public TCR beta signatures.

Study results and limitations: Accumulated public TCR beta family frequency recognized individuals carrying CMV together with the relevant HLA. There were HLA-C-restricted CMV-specific TCR beta clonotypes dominating the ex vivo response.

The TCR comes from a human donor in good health (CMV status not recorded). Some clones in this sample may be carry-over from other donors' samples. The sequencing sample was made of PBMCs.

CDR3: CASSVLRGDTEAFF. CDR3 DNA sequence: TGTGCCAGCAGCGTCCTCAGGGGTGACACTGAAGCTTTCTTT. This chain links TRBV12-3 or TRBV12-4 with TRBJ1-1, with a possible D match to TRBD1 (6 bases). V was trimmed by 6 bases and J by 3 bases, leaving 14 bases between them. The length of the CDR3 is 14 residues.